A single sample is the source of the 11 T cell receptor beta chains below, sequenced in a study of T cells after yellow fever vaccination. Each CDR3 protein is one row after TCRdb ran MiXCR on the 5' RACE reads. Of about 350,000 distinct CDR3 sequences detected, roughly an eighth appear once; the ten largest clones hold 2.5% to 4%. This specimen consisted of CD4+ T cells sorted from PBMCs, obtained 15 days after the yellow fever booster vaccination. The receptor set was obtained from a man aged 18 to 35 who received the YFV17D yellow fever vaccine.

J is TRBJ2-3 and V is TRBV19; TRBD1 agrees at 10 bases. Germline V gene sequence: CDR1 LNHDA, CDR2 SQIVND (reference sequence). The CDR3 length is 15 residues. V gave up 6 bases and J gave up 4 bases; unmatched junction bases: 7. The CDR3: CASSTPGQGPDTQYF. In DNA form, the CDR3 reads TGTGCCAGTAGCACTCCGGGACAGGGGCCAGATACGCAGTATTTT.

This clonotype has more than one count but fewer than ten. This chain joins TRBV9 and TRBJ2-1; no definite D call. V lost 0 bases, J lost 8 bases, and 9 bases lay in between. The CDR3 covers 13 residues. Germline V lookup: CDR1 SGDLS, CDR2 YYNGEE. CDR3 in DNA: TGTGCCAGCAGCGTAGACAGAAACCATGAGCAGTTCTTC. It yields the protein CASSVDRNHEQFF. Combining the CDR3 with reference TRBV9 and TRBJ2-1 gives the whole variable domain DSGVTQTPKHLITATGQRVTLRCSPRSGDLSVYWYQQSLDQGLQFLIQYYNGEERAKGNILERFSAQQFPDLHSELNLSSLELGDSALYFCASSVDRNHEQFFGPGTRLTVL.

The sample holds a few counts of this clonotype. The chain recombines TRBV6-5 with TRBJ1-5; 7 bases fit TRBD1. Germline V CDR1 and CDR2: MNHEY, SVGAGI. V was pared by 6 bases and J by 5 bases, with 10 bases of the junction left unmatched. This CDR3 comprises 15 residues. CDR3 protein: CASSHRGTEDQPQHF. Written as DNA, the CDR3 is TGTGCCAGCAGCCACCGGGGGACAGAGGATCAGCCCCAGCATTTT.

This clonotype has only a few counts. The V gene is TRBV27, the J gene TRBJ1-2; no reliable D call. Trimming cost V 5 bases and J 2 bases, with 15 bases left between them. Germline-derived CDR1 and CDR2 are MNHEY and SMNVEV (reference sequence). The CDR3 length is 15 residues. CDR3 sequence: CASSLHFGSNYGYTF. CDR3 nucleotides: TGTGCCAGCAGTCTACACTTCGGAAGCAACTATGGCTACACCTTC.

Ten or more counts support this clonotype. This CDR3 reads CASSPGTPNTGELFF. CDR3 coding DNA: TGTGCCAGCAGCCCCGGGACGCCCAACACCGGGGAGCTGTTTTTT. The chain carries TRBV7-3 and TRBJ2-2; tentatively, D is TRBD1 or TRBD2 (5 bases each). CDR3 length: 15 amino acids. V was cut by 5 bases and J by 2 bases, with 12 bases left in between. Germline CDR1 SGHTA, CDR2 FQGTGA.

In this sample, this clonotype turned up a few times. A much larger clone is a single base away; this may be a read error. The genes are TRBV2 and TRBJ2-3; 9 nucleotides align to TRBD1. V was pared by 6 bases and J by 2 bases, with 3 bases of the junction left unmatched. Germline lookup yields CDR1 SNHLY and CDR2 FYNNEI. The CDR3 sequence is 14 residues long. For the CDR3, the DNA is TGTGCCAGCAGCCGGGACAGGGTCACAGATACGCAGTATTTT. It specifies CASSRDRVTDTQYF. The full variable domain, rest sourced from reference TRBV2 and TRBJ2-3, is EPEVTQTPSHQVTQMGQEVILRCVPISNHLYFYWYRQILGQKVEFLVSFYNNEISEKSEIFDDQFSVERPDGSNFTLKIRSTKLEDSAMYFCASSRDRVTDTQYFGPGTRLTVL.

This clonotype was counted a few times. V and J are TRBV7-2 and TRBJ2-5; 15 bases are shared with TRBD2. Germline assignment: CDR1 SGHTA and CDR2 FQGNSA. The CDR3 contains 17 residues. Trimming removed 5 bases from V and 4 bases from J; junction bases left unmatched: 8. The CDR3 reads CASSPWTSGGARETQYF. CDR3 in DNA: TGTGCCAGCAGCCCCTGGACTAGCGGGGGGGCCAGAGAGACCCAGTACTTC.

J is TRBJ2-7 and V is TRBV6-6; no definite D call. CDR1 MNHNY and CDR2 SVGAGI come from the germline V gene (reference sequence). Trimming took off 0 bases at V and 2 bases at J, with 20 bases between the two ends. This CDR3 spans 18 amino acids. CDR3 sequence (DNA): TGTGCCAGCAGTTACTCTGTATCAAGGATGACGAGGACCTACGAGCAGTACGTC. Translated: CASSYSVSRMTRTYEQYV.

For the CDR3, the DNA is TGCGCCAGCAGCCAAGGTCCAGTGCGAACCAAAAACATTCAGTACTTC. Its protein is CASSQGPVRTKNIQYF. The rearrangement joins TRBV4-1 to TRBJ2-4, with D hard to call. Germline V gene data show CDR1 as MGHRA and CDR2 as YSYEKL. The V end lost 1 base, the J end lost 2 bases, and 12 bases lay between the germline ends. CDR3 size: 16 residues.

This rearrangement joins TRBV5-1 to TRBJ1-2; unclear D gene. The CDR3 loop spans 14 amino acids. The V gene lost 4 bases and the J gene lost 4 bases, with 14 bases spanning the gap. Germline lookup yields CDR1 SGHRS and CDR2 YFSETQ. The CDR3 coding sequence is TGCGCCAGCAGCCAAGACGACGGATCCTATGGCTACACCTTC. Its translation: CASSQDDGSYGYTF.

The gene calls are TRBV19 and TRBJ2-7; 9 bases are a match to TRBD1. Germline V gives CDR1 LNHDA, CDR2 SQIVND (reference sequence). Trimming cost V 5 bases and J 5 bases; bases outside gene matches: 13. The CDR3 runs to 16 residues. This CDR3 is CASSDYRRDRANEQYF. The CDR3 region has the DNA TGTGCCAGTAGTGATTACCGCCGGGACAGGGCGAACGAGCAGTACTTC.